The present TCR beta chain was sequenced within a study of post-analysis software for immune sequencing data. Notes on the study in general: Comparison with controls showed significantly lower normalized Chao1 diversity in multiple sclerosis patients. TRBV segments more frequent in patients than in controls numbered five and included TRBV5-6, TRBV5-1 and TRBV20-1.

Germline CDR1 SGHTA, CDR2 FQGNSA. This CDR3 region has 13 residues. V lost 5 bases to trimming and J lost 5 bases, with 12 bases between them. As regards this clonotype: What it binds is not known.

Researchers reported that TCR beta cDNA libraries carried unique molecular identifiers. One entry per CDR3 protein, called by TCRdb with MiXCR from the PCR reads. The sample has about 680,000 distinct CDR3 sequences, around 60% seen once. V usage is TRBV7-2 and J usage is TRBJ2-5; D gene uncertain. The source is a girl aged 2 to 9 with multiple sclerosis. Sequenced input: blood. The CDR3 loop is CASSIPLYETQYF. The DNA for the CDR3 is TGTGCCAGCAGCATACCCCTGTATGAGACCCAGTACTTC.